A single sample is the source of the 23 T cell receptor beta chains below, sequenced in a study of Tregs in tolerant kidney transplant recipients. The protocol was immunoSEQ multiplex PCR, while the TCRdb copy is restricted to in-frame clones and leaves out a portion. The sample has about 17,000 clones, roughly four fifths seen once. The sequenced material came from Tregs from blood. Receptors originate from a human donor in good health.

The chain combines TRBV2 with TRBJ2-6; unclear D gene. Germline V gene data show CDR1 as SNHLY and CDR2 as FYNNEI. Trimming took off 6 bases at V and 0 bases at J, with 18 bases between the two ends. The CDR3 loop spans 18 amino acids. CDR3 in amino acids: CASRYGPPKSSGANVLTF. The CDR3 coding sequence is TGTGCCAGCAGATACGGTCCCCCTAAGAGCTCTGGGGCCAACGTCCTGACTTTC.

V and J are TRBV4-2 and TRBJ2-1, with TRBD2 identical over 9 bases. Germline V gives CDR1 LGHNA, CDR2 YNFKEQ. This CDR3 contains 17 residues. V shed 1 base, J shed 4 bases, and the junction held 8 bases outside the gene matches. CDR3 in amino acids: CASSQVGGRARYNEQFF. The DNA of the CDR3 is TGTGCCAGCAGCCAAGTGGGCGGGAGGGCCCGGTACAATGAGCAGTTCTTC.

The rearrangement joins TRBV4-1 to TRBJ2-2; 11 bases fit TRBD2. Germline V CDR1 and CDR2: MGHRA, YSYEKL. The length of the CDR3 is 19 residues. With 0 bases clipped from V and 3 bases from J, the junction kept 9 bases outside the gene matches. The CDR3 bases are TGCGCCAGCAGCCAAGATCTGACTAGCGGGAATACTTACACCGGGGAGCTGTTTTTT. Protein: CASSQDLTSGNTYTGELFF.

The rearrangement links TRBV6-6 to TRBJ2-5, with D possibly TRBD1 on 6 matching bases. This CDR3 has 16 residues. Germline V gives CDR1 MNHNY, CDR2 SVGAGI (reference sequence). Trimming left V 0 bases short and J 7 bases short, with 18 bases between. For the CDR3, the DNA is TGTGCCAGCAGTTACTCGTCAACAGGGATTGCGGGGACCCAGTACTTC. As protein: CASSYSSTGIAGTQYF.

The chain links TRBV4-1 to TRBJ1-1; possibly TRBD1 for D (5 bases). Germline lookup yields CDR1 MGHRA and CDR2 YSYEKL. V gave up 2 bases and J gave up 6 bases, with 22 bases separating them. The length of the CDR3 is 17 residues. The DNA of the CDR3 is TGCGCCAGCAGCCAACCTAACTTCGTAGGGGTTGGATCTGAAGCTTTCTTT. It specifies CASSQPNFVGVGSEAFF.

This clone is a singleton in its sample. The CDR3 DNA reads TGCGCCAGCAGCTTGGCCTGGGGCGGCTCTGGGGCCAACGTCCTGACTTTC. Residues: CASSLAWGGSGANVLTF. The chain couples TRBV5-1 to TRBJ2-6, with a tentative D call TRBD1 (5 bases). In germline, CDR1 is SGHRS, CDR2 YFSETQ. V lost 0 bases to trimming and J lost 0 bases, with 10 bases between them. The CDR3 runs to 17 residues.

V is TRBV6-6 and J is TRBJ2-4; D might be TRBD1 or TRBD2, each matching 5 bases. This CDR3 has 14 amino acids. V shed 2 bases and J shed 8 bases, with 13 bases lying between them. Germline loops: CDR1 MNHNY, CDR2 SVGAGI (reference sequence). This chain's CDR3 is CASSYPGRGDIQYF. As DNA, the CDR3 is TGTGCCAGCAGTTACCCAGGGCGAGGGGACATTCAGTACTTC.

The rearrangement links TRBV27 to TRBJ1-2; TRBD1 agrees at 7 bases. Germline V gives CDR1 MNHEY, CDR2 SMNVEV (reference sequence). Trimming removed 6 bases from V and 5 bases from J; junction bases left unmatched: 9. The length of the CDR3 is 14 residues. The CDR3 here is CASSPYDRAYGYTF. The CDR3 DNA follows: TGTGCCAGCAGCCCCTACGACAGGGCATATGGCTACACCTTC.

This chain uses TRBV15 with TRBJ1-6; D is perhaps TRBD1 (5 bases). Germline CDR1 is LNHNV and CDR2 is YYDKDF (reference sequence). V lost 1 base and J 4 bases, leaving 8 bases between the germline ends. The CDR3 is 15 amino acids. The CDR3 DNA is TGTGCCACCAGCAGAGGGGGCGGATATAATTCACCCCTCCACTTT. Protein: CATSRGGGYNSPLHF.

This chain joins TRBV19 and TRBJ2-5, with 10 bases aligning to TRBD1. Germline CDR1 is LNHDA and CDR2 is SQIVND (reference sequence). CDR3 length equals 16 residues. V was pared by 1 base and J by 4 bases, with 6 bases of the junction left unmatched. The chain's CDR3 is CASSIARDRGGETQYF. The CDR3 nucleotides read TGTGCCAGTAGTATAGCCCGGGACAGGGGTGGAGAGACCCAGTACTTC.

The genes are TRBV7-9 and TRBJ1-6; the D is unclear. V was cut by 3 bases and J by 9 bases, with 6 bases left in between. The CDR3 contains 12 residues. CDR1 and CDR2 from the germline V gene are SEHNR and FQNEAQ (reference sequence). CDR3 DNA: TGTGCCAGCAGCTTTCGGTTTTCACCCCTCCACTTT. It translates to CASSFRFSPLHF.

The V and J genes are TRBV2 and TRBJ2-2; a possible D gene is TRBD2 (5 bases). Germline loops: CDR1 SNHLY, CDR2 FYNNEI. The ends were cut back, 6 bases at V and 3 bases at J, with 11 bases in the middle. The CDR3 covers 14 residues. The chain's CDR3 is CASRGAFYTGELFF. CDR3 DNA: TGTGCCAGCAGGGGAGCGTTCTACACCGGGGAGCTGTTTTTT.

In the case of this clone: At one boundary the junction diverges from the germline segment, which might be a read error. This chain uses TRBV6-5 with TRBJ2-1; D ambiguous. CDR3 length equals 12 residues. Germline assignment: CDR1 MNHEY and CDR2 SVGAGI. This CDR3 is CASSNSYNEQFF. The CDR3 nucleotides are TGTGCCAGCAGTAACTCATACAATGAGCAGTTCTTC.

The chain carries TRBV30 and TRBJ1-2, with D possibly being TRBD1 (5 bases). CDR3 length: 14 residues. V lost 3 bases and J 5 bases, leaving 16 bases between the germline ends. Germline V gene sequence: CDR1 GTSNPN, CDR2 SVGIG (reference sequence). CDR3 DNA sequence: TGTGCCTGGAGAATAATAGGAGGGACGTATGGCTACACCTTC. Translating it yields CAWRIIGGTYGYTF. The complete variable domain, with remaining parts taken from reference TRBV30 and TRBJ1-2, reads SQTIHQWPATLVQPVGSPLSLECTVEGTSNPNLYWYRQAAGRGLQLLFYSVGIGQISSEVPQNLSASRPQDRQFILSSKKLLLSDSGFYLCAWRIIGGTYGYTFGSGTRLTVV.

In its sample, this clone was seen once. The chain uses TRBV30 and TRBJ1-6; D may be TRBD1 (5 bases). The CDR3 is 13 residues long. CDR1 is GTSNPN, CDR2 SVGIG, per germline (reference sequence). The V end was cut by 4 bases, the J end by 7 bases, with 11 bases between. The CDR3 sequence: CAWTGYFNSPLHF. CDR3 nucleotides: TGTGCCTGGACAGGGTACTTCAATTCACCCCTCCACTTT.

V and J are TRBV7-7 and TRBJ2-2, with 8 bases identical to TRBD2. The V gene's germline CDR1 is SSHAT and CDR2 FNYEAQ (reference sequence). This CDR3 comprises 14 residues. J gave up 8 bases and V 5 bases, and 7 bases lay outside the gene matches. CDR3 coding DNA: TGTGCCAGCAGCATCGGGGGGGCCGTAGGGGAGCTGTTTTTT. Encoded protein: CASSIGGAVGELFF.

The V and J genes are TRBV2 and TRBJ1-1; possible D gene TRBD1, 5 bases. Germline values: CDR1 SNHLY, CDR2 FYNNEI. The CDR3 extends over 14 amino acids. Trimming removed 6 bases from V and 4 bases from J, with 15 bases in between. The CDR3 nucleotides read TGTGCCAGCAGATCTACCAGGGCGGGCACTGAAGCTTTCTTT. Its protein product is CASRSTRAGTEAFF.

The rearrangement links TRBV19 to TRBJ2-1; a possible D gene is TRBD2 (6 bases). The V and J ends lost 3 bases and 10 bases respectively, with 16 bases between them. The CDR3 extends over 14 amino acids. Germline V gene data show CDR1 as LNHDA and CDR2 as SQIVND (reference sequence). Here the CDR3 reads CASSIGTSNREQFF. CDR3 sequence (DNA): TGTGCCAGTAGTATCGGAACTAGCAACAGAGAGCAGTTCTTC.

The CDR3 here is CASSFSGLYNEQFF. CDR3 sequence (DNA): TGTGCCAGCAGTTTCTCGGGACTGTACAATGAGCAGTTCTTC. This chain joins TRBV27 and TRBJ2-1; D possibly corresponds to TRBD2 (6 bases). The V gene's germline CDR1 is MNHEY and CDR2 SMNVEV (reference sequence). With 3 bases removed from V and 4 bases from J, the gap between germline ends came to 10 bases. The CDR3 totals 14 residues.

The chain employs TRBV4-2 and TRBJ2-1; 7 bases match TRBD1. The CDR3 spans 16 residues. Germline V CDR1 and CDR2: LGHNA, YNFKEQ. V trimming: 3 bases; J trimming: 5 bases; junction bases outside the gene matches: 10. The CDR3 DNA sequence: TGTGCCAGCAGCCAGTCGACAGGGTATAGGCACAATGAGCAGTTCTTC. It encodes CASSQSTGYRHNEQFF.

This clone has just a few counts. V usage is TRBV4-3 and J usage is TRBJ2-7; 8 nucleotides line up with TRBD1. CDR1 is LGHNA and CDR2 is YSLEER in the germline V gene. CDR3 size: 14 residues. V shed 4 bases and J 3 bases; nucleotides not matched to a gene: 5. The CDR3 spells CASSRDRRNYEQYF. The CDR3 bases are TGCGCCAGCAGCCGGGACAGGAGAAACTACGAGCAGTACTTC.

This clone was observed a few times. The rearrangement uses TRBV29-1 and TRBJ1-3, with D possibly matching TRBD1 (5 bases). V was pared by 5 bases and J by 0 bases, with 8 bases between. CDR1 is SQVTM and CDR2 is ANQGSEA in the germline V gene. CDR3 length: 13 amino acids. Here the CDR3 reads CSVTGHSGNTIYF. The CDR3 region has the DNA TGCAGCGTTACGGGGCACTCTGGAAACACCATATATTTT.

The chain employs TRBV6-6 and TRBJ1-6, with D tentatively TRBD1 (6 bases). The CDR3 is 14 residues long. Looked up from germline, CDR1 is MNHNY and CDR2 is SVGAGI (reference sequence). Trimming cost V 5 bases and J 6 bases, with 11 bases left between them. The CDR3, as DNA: TGTGCCAGCAGTCCGGGACACCGTAATTCACCCCTCCACTTT. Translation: CASSPGHRNSPLHF.